A selection of T cell receptor beta chains follows, all from one sample in a study of blood T cell repertoires in COVID-19. Profiled with immunoSEQ multiplex PCR; TCRdb holds only in-frame clones, not every one. The sample has fewer than 150,000 clones, around 86% seen once. The sample was peripheral blood. The receptors here all came from a human donor in a cohort sampled during active COVID-19. The CDR3 runs from the conserved cysteine through the conserved F or W. D genes are given only for firm matches. Clone size is stated in some rows and not others, as once, few, many or a class when expanded.

d_gene: TRBD2; abundance: .; v_gene: TRBV4-2; len: 15; j_gene: TRBJ2-5; CDR3nt: TGTGCCAGCAGCCAAGATCCAGCGGGGGCGGAGACCCAGTACTTC; CDR3aa: CASSQDPAGAETQYF
d_gene: TRBD1; abundance: .; v_gene: TRBV28; len: 14; j_gene: TRBJ2-7; CDR3nt: TGTGCCAGCAGTTTCCAATACAGGGGATGGGAGCAGTACTTC; CDR3aa: CASSFQYRGWEQYF
d_gene: TRBD2; abundance: .; v_gene: TRBV6-1; len: 15; j_gene: TRBJ2-1; CDR3nt: TGTGCCAGCAGTGAAGCAGCGGGATCCTACAATGAGCAGTTCTTC; CDR3aa: CASSEAAGSYNEQFF
d_gene: TRBD2; abundance: once; v_gene: TRBV7-8; len: 15; j_gene: TRBJ2-2; CDR3nt: TGTGCCAGCAGCCCAAGCGGGGGGATTACCGGGGAGCTGTTTTTT; CDR3aa: CASSPSGGITGELFF
d_gene: TRBD2; abundance: once; v_gene: TRBV4-1; len: 15; j_gene: TRBJ2-5; CDR3nt: TGCGCCAGCAGTTCGGGGACTAGCGGGACGGAGACCCAGTACTTC; CDR3aa: CASSSGTSGTETQYF
d_gene: TRBD1; abundance: .; v_gene: TRBV6-5; len: 15; j_gene: TRBJ2-1; CDR3nt: TGTGCCAGCAGATCGGACAGGGGGCCGTACAATGAGCAGTTCTTC; CDR3aa: CASRSDRGPYNEQFF
d_gene: TRBD1; abundance: .; v_gene: TRBV2; len: 13; j_gene: TRBJ1-6; CDR3nt: TGTGCCAGCAGTGGACAGGGAGGATCACCCCTCCACTTT; CDR3aa: CASSGQGGSPLHF
d_gene: .; abundance: .; v_gene: TRBV2; len: 13; j_gene: TRBJ2-3; CDR3nt: TGTGCCAGCAGGGAGGGGCCCACAGATACGCAGTATTTT; CDR3aa: CASREGPTDTQYF
d_gene: TRBD2; abundance: .; v_gene: TRBV19; len: 15; j_gene: TRBJ2-5; CDR3nt: TGTGCCAGTAGACATAGCGGGGGTATGGGGGAGACCCAGTACTTC; CDR3aa: CASRHSGGMGETQYF
d_gene: TRBD1; abundance: few; v_gene: TRBV2; len: 13; j_gene: TRBJ2-5; CDR3nt: TGTGCCAGCAGAGAGGACAGGGTCGGGACCCAGTACTTC; CDR3aa: CASREDRVGTQYF
d_gene: TRBD1; abundance: .; v_gene: TRBV3-1/TRBV3-2; len: 13; j_gene: TRBJ1-1; CDR3nt: TGTGCCTGCCGGGACAGCGACTACACTGAAGCTTTCTTT; CDR3aa: CACRDSDYTEAFF
d_gene: .; abundance: .; v_gene: TRBV5-6; len: 13; j_gene: TRBJ2-7; CDR3nt: TGTGCCAGCAGCCCACACGGGGGCTACGAGCAGTACTTC; CDR3aa: CASSPHGGYEQYF
d_gene: .; abundance: .; v_gene: TRBV28; len: 15; j_gene: TRBJ1-1; CDR3nt: TGTGCCAGCAGTTTCATGAGGGACTCCTACACTGAAGCTTTCTTT; CDR3aa: CASSFMRDSYTEAFF
d_gene: TRBD2; abundance: .; v_gene: TRBV5-1; len: 18; j_gene: TRBJ2-2; CDR3nt: TGCGCCAGCAGCCGTATATTCACCGGGCGGGGGAGCCCCGGGGAGCTGTTTTTT; CDR3aa: CASSRIFTGRGSPGELFF
d_gene: .; abundance: many; v_gene: TRBV12-3/TRBV12-4; len: 13; j_gene: TRBJ1-5; CDR3nt: TGTGCCAGCAGAAGAGGGAGCAATCAGCCCCAGCATTTT; CDR3aa: CASRRGSNQPQHF
d_gene: .; abundance: .; v_gene: TRBV7-2; len: 15; j_gene: TRBJ2-1; CDR3nt: TGTGCCAGCAGCCATATTCTGAGCTCCTACAATGAGCAGTTCTTC; CDR3aa: CASSHILSSYNEQFF
d_gene: TRBD2; abundance: .; v_gene: TRBV19; len: 16; j_gene: TRBJ2-2; CDR3nt: TGTGTCAGTAGTATTGGCCTAGCGGGAGGGCCCGGGGAGCTGTTTTTT; CDR3aa: CVSSIGLAGGPGELFF
d_gene: TRBD1; abundance: .; v_gene: TRBV5-5; len: 16; j_gene: TRBJ1-2; CDR3nt: TGTGCCAGCAGCTCGCCCCTCAGGGGGCCTGGCTATGGCTACACCTTC; CDR3aa: CASSSPLRGPGYGYTF
d_gene: TRBD2; abundance: .; v_gene: TRBV27; len: 17; j_gene: TRBJ2-3; CDR3nt: TGTGCCAGCAGTTTATTACTAGCGGGGGGGGGAACAGATACGCAGTATTTT; CDR3aa: CASSLLLAGGGTDTQYF
d_gene: TRBD2; abundance: .; v_gene: TRBV3-1/TRBV3-2; len: 15; j_gene: TRBJ2-7; CDR3nt: TGTGCCAGCAGCCATCCTAGCGGGGGGGCTTACGAGCAGTACTTC; CDR3aa: CASSHPSGGAYEQYF
d_gene: .; abundance: .; v_gene: TRBV4-2; len: 15; j_gene: TRBJ2-7; CDR3nt: TGTGCCAGCACTACCGCAGGATCGGAATACGGCCTGAAGTACTTC; CDR3aa: CASTTAGSEYGLKYF
d_gene: TRBD2; abundance: .; v_gene: TRBV13; len: 15; j_gene: TRBJ2-1; CDR3nt: TGTGCCAGCAGCTTAATACTAGCGGCATACAATGAGCAGTTCTTC; CDR3aa: CASSLILAAYNEQFF
d_gene: .; abundance: .; v_gene: TRBV28; len: 13; j_gene: TRBJ2-7; CDR3nt: TGTGCCAGCAGTGACGGACAGACCTACGAGCAGTACTTC; CDR3aa: CASSDGQTYEQYF
d_gene: .; abundance: .; v_gene: TRBV6-2/TRBV6-3; len: 13; j_gene: TRBJ1-1; CDR3nt: TGTGCCAGCAGTTACTCGACGGGTACTGAAGCTTTCTTT; CDR3aa: CASSYSTGTEAFF